Below are 18 T cell receptor beta chains sequenced from a single sample in a study of T cells in localized non-small cell lung cancer. Some clones are missing from TCRdb's copy, which holds only in-frame ones; the method was immunoSEQ multiplex PCR. The data hold tens of thousands of clones, with roughly 88% observed a single time. The sequences come from peripheral blood mononuclear cells, collected before any cancer treatment. These receptor sequences come from a male donor at least 60 years old with stage II lung adenocarcinoma.

V usage is TRBV7-9 and J usage is TRBJ2-1; 8 bases align to TRBD2. CDR1 SEHNR and CDR2 FQNEAQ come from the germline V gene (reference sequence). The CDR3 is 15 amino acids. With V trimmed by 5 bases and J by 6 bases, 9 bases remained unmatched. The CDR3 region is CASSQEGLGLNEQFF. CDR3 nucleotides: TGTGCCAGCAGCCAGGAGGGACTAGGGCTCAATGAGCAGTTCTTC.

The CDR3 loop is CASSWDQAITYEQYF. DNA of the CDR3: TGCGCCAGCAGCTGGGACCAAGCCATCACTTACGAGCAGTACTTC. This chain links TRBV5-1 with TRBJ2-7; D may correspond to TRBD1 or TRBD2 (5 bases each). The V end was cut by 3 bases, the J end by 4 bases, with 17 bases between. Germline CDR1 is SGHRS and CDR2 is YFSETQ. There are 15 residues in the CDR3.

V usage is TRBV18 and J usage is TRBJ1-3; D is unclear. CDR3 length: 17 residues. Trimming removed 2 bases from V and 1 base from J, with 15 bases in between. Germline CDR1 is KGHSH and CDR2 is LQKENI. CDR3 nucleotide sequence: TGTGCCAGCTCACCAACACCACGTGGGATATCTGGAAACACCATATATTTT. This gives the protein CASSPTPRGISGNTIYF.

The chain uses TRBV4-3 and TRBJ2-2; 7 bases line up with TRBD1. There are 15 residues in the CDR3. Germline lookup yields CDR1 LGHNA and CDR2 YSLEER. CDR3 region: CANRLTGSNTGELFF. The CDR3 DNA sequence: TGCGCTAATCGCCTGACAGGGTCGAACACCGGGGAGCTGTTTTTT.

By sample fraction, this clone is medium-sized. The CDR3 reads CATSRAPTGALNTEAFF. In nucleotides, the CDR3 is TGTGCCACCAGCAGAGCCCCAACAGGGGCACTGAACACTGAAGCTTTCTTT. The chain has TRBV15 and TRBJ1-1, with 7 positions matching TRBD1. The CDR3 is made up of 17 amino acids. Trimming cost V 1 base and J 0 bases; bases outside gene matches: 8. Germline loops: CDR1 LNHNV, CDR2 YYDKDF (reference sequence).

This chain joins TRBV5-1 and TRBJ2-7, with D maybe TRBD1 (5 bases). The germline V and J ends were trimmed by 4 bases and 5 bases, with 16 bases remaining between them. This CDR3 has 14 residues. Germline CDR1 is SGHRS and CDR2 is YFSETQ. CDR3 nucleotides: TGCGCCAGCAGCCCAGACAGCCCGGACGACGAGCAGTACTTC. Its translation: CASSPDSPDDEQYF.

The chain joins TRBV18 to TRBJ1-3; D call uncertain. The length of the CDR3 is 16 residues. Germline CDR1 reads KGHSH; CDR2 reads LQKENI. Deletions cut 2 bases from V and 0 bases from J, with 11 bases between. CDR3 loop: CASSPGPMTSGNTIYF. The DNA for the CDR3 is TGTGCCAGCTCACCAGGGCCCATGACCTCTGGAAACACCATATATTTT.

The chain recombines TRBV18 with TRBJ2-2, with 9 bases matching TRBD2. Trimming removed 0 bases from V and 3 bases from J; junction bases left unmatched: 2. Germline assignment: CDR1 KGHSH and CDR2 LQKENI. The CDR3 totals 16 residues. CDR3 DNA: TGTGCCAGCTCACCACCCGGCGGGAGGGACACCGGGGAGCTGTTTTTT. Protein product: CASSPPGGRDTGELFF. Together with reference TRBV18 and TRBJ2-2, the CDR3 gives the full variable domain: NAGVMQNPRHLVRRRGQEARLRCSPMKGHSHVYWYRQLPEEGLKFMVYLQKENIIDESGMPKERFSAEFPKEGPSILRIQQVVRGDSAAYFCASSPPGGRDTGELFFGEGSRLTVL.

The CDR3 reads CASRETGGSEQFF. CDR3 nucleotide sequence: TGTGCCAGCAGAGAGACAGGGGGCAGTGAGCAGTTCTTC. The rearrangement uses TRBV28 and TRBJ2-1; 10 bases are shared with TRBD1. Germline values: CDR1 MDHEN, CDR2 SYDVKM. Unmatched junction bases numbered 5, after V lost 6 bases and J lost 9 bases. The CDR3 covers 13 residues.

This chain links TRBV2 with TRBJ2-6; no firm D call. The length of the CDR3 is 14 residues. The germline gives CDR1 SNHLY, CDR2 FYNNEI. Trimming shortened V by 5 bases and J by 0 bases, and 5 bases separated the two germline ends. The CDR3 is CASSSGSGANVLTF. CDR3 bases: TGTGCCAGCAGTTCGGGCTCTGGGGCCAACGTCCTGACTTTC. The entire variable domain, with the rest obtained from reference TRBV2 and TRBJ2-6, is as follows: EPEVTQTPSHQVTQMGQEVILRCVPISNHLYFYWYRQILGQKVEFLVSFYNNEISEKSEIFDDQFSVERPDGSNFTLKIRSTKLEDSAMYFCASSSGSGANVLTFGAGSRLTVL.

The chain combines TRBV4-1 with TRBJ2-1; a possible D gene is TRBD2 (5 bases). The ends were cut back, 4 bases at V and 0 bases at J, with 16 bases in the middle. This CDR3 region has 17 residues. The germline V gene encodes CDR1 MGHRA and CDR2 YSYEKL. This CDR3 is CASSLTDSLSSYNEQFF. The CDR3 DNA reads as TGCGCCAGCAGCCTCACGGACTCCCTGAGCTCCTACAATGAGCAGTTCTTC.

The V and J genes are TRBV6-5 and TRBJ2-2; perhaps TRBD1 as D (6 bases). CDR1 and CDR2 from the germline V gene are MNHEY and SVGAGI. V shed 5 bases and J shed 0 bases, with 10 bases lying between them. The CDR3 spans 15 residues. DNA for the CDR3: TGTGCCAGCAGTCGAGGGACAACGAACACCGGGGAGCTGTTTTTT. Its protein is CASSRGTTNTGELFF.

The V gene is TRBV15, the J gene TRBJ1-5, with D uncertain. Germline CDR1 reads LNHNV; CDR2 reads YYDKDF (reference sequence). V gave up 1 base and J gave up 7 bases, with 14 bases separating them. The CDR3 sequence is 15 residues long. The CDR3 sequence: CATSRGGRAGQPQHF. DNA of the CDR3: TGTGCCACCAGCAGAGGGGGTAGGGCTGGACAGCCCCAGCATTTT.

In its sample, this clone was seen a few times. V and J are TRBV7-9 and TRBJ2-1, with TRBD1 matching over 10 bases. Trimming at V came to 5 bases and at J to 8 bases, leaving 12 bases not matched to a gene. This CDR3 is built from 16 residues. Per the germline V gene, CDR1 is SEHNR and CDR2 is FQNEAQ (reference sequence). The CDR3 DNA follows: TGTGCCAGCAGCCGACGACAGGACAGGGGGATCCATGAGCAGTTCTTC. It yields the protein CASSRRQDRGIHEQFF.

The chain has TRBV28 and TRBJ1-5; tentatively, D is TRBD1 (5 bases). Germline assignment: CDR1 MDHEN and CDR2 SYDVKM. The V end lost 7 bases, the J end lost 5 bases, and 9 bases lay between the germline ends. CDR3 length: 12 residues. CDR3: CASTTGHQPQHF. DNA for the CDR3: TGTGCCAGCACAACAGGCCATCAGCCCCAGCATTTT.

The rearrangement uses TRBV10-2 and TRBJ1-4; maybe TRBD1 (5 bases). Germline V gene sequence: CDR1 WSHSY, CDR2 SAAADI. This CDR3 spans 12 amino acids. Trimming left V 1 base short and J 14 bases short, with 11 bases between. The CDR3 DNA is TGCGCCAGCAGTGAGTTAAGGGGTAGGCTGTTTTTT. This codes for CASSELRGRLFF.

The genes are TRBV6-5 and TRBJ2-3, with 8 bases lining up with TRBD1. The CDR3 is 15 amino acids. V dropped 6 bases and J dropped 4; count of bases not matched to a gene: 9. Looked up from germline, CDR1 is MNHEY and CDR2 is SVGAGI. The CDR3 DNA reads TGTGCCAGCAGCCACAGAGACAGGGGCCCAGATACGCAGTATTTT. Protein sequence: CASSHRDRGPDTQYF.

This clone has more than one count but fewer than ten. The V and J genes are TRBV18 and TRBJ2-1, with TRBD1 matching 8 bases. The CDR3 runs to 12 residues. Germline values: CDR1 KGHSH, CDR2 LQKENI. V dropped 2 bases and J dropped 15; count of bases not matched to a gene: 6. The chain's CDR3 is CASSPENRGMFF. The DNA of the CDR3 is TGTGCCAGCTCACCAGAGAACAGGGGGATGTTCTTC.